This T cell receptor (beta chain) is drawn from a study of blood T cell repertoires in COVID-19. Study-level background: Samples representing acute and convalescent COVID-19 were sourced from the United States, Italy and Spain. PBMCs, B-cell-depleted T cells, or T cells provided the cDNA or gDNA that made up the material.

Everyone who took part was roughly 18 to 89 years old, and they came from 20 to 25 US areas. Germline CDR1 LGHNA, CDR2 YNFKEQ. The CDR3 runs to 16 residues. V was shortened by 0 bases and J by 8 bases, with 19 bases between the two germline ends. In the source study's methods: Using reference gene primer amplification, nucleated cell counts were estimated. Measured with immunoSEQ multiplex PCR; TCRdb has only the in-frame clones, and not every one. D and trimming come from the DNA, and the V and J calls and clone size come from that table. The sample holds approximately 320,000 clones, around nine tenths seen once.

The gene calls are TRBV4-2 and TRBJ1-2; D is ambiguous. The source of this sequence is a man in his 60s who had recovered from COVID-19. The sample consisted of PBMCs or T cells enriched from blood (not recorded which). CDR3 DNA sequence: TGTGCCAGCAGCCAAGAGACTGACCCGAGAATTGGAGGCTACACCTTC. Protein: CASSQETDPRIGGYTF.